A selection of T cell receptor beta chains follows, all from one sample in a study of shared clonotypes between healthy human individuals. Repertoires were generated with immunoSEQ multiplex PCR, while TCRdb's copy carries only in-frame clones and drops some. This sample yields 2,500,000 or so clones, of which over 85% are seen a single time; approximately 0.37% belongs to the top ten. Sequencing used naive CD4+ T cells from PBMCs. The receptors here all came from a man between 18 and 29 years old in good health. Some clones in this sample may be carry-over from other donors' samples. Both conserved end residues are part of each CDR3. A D gene is named only where the DNA matches it firmly. Clone size is stated in some rows and not others, as once, few, many or a class when expanded.

len	v_gene	abundance	j_gene	d_gene	CDR3nt	CDR3aa
11	TRBV9	few	TRBJ1-1	NA	TGTGCCAGCAGCTTCTTCACTGAAGCTTTCTTT	CASSFFTEAFF
16	TRBV6-1	NA	TRBJ2-1	TRBD2	TGTGCCAGCAGTGGCCGACTAGCGGGAGGATACAATGAGCAGTTCTTC	CASSGRLAGGYNEQFF
15	TRBV28	NA	TRBJ2-7	NA	TGTGCCAGCAGTTTATCTTGGGGATACGGCTACGAGCAGTACTTC	CASSLSWGYGYEQYF
14	TRBV27	NA	TRBJ2-6	NA	TGTGCCAGCAGAAGCTGGGCTGGGGCCAACGTCCTGACTTTC	CASRSWAGANVLTF
14	TRBV9	NA	TRBJ2-5	NA	TGTGCCAGCAGCCCCAGGACAAACCAAGAGACCCAGTACTTC	CASSPRTNQETQYF
12	TRBV2	NA	TRBJ1-2	NA	TGTGCCAGCATCGCAATCGGCTATGGCTACACCTTC	CASIAIGYGYTF
15	TRBV29-1	NA	TRBJ2-1	TRBD2	TGCAGCGTCACACCGGGACTAGCGAACAACAATGAGCAGTTCTTC	CSVTPGLANNNEQFF
18	TRBV9	NA	TRBJ1-2	NA	TGTGCCAGCAGCGCCTCGCCCGGCCGGCGCAACACTTCCTATGGCTACACCTTC	CASSASPGRRNTSYGYTF
14	TRBV5-1	NA	TRBJ1-1	NA	TGCGCCAGCAGCTTGTCGGGCACGAACACTGAAGCTTTCTTT	CASSLSGTNTEAFF
15	TRBV28	NA	TRBJ1-5	NA	TGTGCCAGCAGACTCCCAGGGGATAGCAATCAGCCCCAGCATTTT	CASRLPGDSNQPQHF
15	TRBV27	NA	TRBJ2-2	NA	TGTGCCAGCCGATCGGGACTCCGGAGCACCGGGGAGCTGTTTTTT	CASRSGLRSTGELFF
17	TRBV5-6	once	TRBJ2-6	NA	TGTGCCAGCAGCTTGGGAAGTGGTCGGGAAGGGGCCAACGTCCTGACTTTC	CASSLGSGREGANVLTF
15	TRBV6-5	once	TRBJ2-7	TRBD1	TGTGCCAGCAGATCCCGGGACAGGAGCTCCTACGAGCAGTACTTC	CASRSRDRSSYEQYF
11	TRBV30	NA	TRBJ1-1	TRBD1	TGTGCCTGGCGGGACAGGGTGGACGCTTTCTTT	CAWRDRVDAFF
16	TRBV28	NA	TRBJ2-2	TRBD2	TGTGCCAGCGCACTTTTAGCGGGAAGGGGGACCGGGGAGCTGTTTTTT	CASALLAGRGTGELFF
14	TRBV5-4	once	TRBJ1-2	TRBD1	TGTGCCAGCAGCTCCCGGGACAGCAACTATGGCTACACCTTC	CASSSRDSNYGYTF
16	TRBV19	NA	TRBJ2-2	TRBD1	TGTGCCAGTAGTAAGGGACAGGGGGTTGGTACCGGGGAGCTGTTTTTT	CASSKGQGVGTGELFF
12	TRBV7-7	NA	TRBJ2-5	NA	TGTGCCAGCAGCCCTCTTCAAGAGACCCAGTACTTC	CASSPLQETQYF
14	TRBV2	NA	TRBJ2-3	NA	TGTGCCAGCAGTGGGGGCCCCTCCACAGATACGCAGTATTTT	CASSGGPSTDTQYF
15	TRBV28	NA	TRBJ2-2	TRBD2	TGTGCCAGCTATGAGTCTAAGGGAGGGACCGGGGAGCTGTTTTTT	CASYESKGGTGELFF
17	TRBV1	NA	TRBJ2-7	NA	TGCACCAGCAGCCACCCCCCGGGCAGGATCGGGGGGTACGAGCAGTACTTC	CTSSHPPGRIGGYEQYF
16	TRBV18	NA	TRBJ2-7	NA	TGTGCCAGCCAAGGGGAGCGCGCGGGGATATCCTACGAGCAGTACTTC	CASQGERAGISYEQYF
17	TRBV10-1	NA	TRBJ2-3	TRBD2	TGCGCCAGCAGTGAGTCGGGACTAGCGGGACTCACAGATACGCAGTATTTT	CASSESGLAGLTDTQYF
16	TRBV7-3	NA	TRBJ2-1	TRBD2	TGTGCCAGCAGCACAGCTAGCGGGAGTCCTTTCAATGAGCAGTTCTTC	CASSTASGSPFNEQFF
16	TRBV4-3	NA	TRBJ1-2	NA	TGCGCCAGCAGCCAAGGGATTAGAGGAGCTAACTATGGCTACACCTTC	CASSQGIRGANYGYTF
13	TRBV30	NA	TRBJ1-1	NA	TGTGCCTGGAGTGAAAGGGCGATAACTGAAGCTTTCTTT	CAWSERAITEAFF
17	TRBV13	NA	TRBJ2-1	TRBD2	TGTGCCAGCAAATTGGAGGAGGAGCGGGAGATACCCCATGAGCAGTTCTTC	CASKLEEEREIPHEQFF
15	TRBV7-9	once	TRBJ1-4	NA	TGTGCCAGCAGCCCGACAGAGACCCGTAATGAAAAACTGTTTTTT	CASSPTETRNEKLFF
15	TRBV14	NA	TRBJ2-1	NA	TGTGCCAGCAGCCAAAATTACGGGTCCCACAATGAGCAGTTCTTC	CASSQNYGSHNEQFF
13	TRBV7-9	NA	TRBJ2-5	TRBD1	TGTGCCAGCAGCCGGACAGGGGGGGAGACCCAGTACTTC	CASSRTGGETQYF
14	TRBV18	NA	TRBJ1-3	NA	TGTGCCAGCTCACCCTCTGGAACTGGAAACACCATATATTTT	CASSPSGTGNTIYF
15	TRBV6-4	NA	TRBJ1-4	TRBD1	TGTGCCAGCAGGAACAGGGACAGGGTTGGGGAAAAACTGTTTTTT	CASRNRDRVGEKLFF
13	TRBV5-1	NA	TRBJ2-5	NA	TGCGCCAGCGGGGGAACAGACCAAGAGACCCAGTACTTC	CASGGTDQETQYF
13	TRBV6-1	NA	TRBJ1-1	NA	TGTGCCAGCAGCGTGATTATGAACACTGAAGCTTTCTTT	CASSVIMNTEAFF
16	TRBV11-3	NA	TRBJ2-3	NA	TGTGCCAGCAGCTTGGGGGCAGGGGGGCCCACAGATACGCAGTATTTT	CASSLGAGGPTDTQYF
16	TRBV18	NA	TRBJ2-6	NA	TGTGCCAGCTCACCGAACGGACTCTCTGGGGCCAACGTCCTGACTTTC	CASSPNGLSGANVLTF
15	TRBV27	NA	TRBJ2-1	TRBD2	TGTGCCAGCAGTTTACTAGCGGGAGGGCTACGTGAGCAGTTCTTC	CASSLLAGGLREQFF
11	TRBV29-1	NA	TRBJ1-2	NA	TGCAGCGTAAGCAGGGTACTCGGCTACACCTTC	CSVSRVLGYTF
18	TRBV5-1	NA	TRBJ1-3	NA	TGCGCCAGCAGCTTGGGTGCGGCAGCGGTAATCTCTGGAAACACCATATATTTT	CASSLGAAAVISGNTIYF
16	TRBV5-4	NA	TRBJ2-6	NA	TGTGCCAGCAGCTTGGATGGTTCCTCTGGGGCCAACGTCCTGACTTTC	CASSLDGSSGANVLTF
16	TRBV4-1	NA	TRBJ1-4	NA	TGCGCCAGCAGCCAAGCATTGACAGGCTATAATGAAAAACTGTTTTTT	CASSQALTGYNEKLFF
19	TRBV23-1	NA	TRBJ1-2	TRBD1	TGCGCCAGCAGTCGCGGGTCGAGGACAGGGGCGCTCCCTTGCTATGGCTACACCTTC	CASSRGSRTGALPCYGYTF
16	TRBV28	NA	TRBJ2-5	NA	TGTGCCAGCAGTTTTCGGCCCTGGACCGGGGGAGAGACCCAGTACTTC	CASSFRPWTGGETQYF
15	TRBV7-2	NA	TRBJ2-7	TRBD2	TGTGCCAGCAGCTCAGGGGGACTAGCGGGATCCGAGCAGTACTTC	CASSSGGLAGSEQYF
14	TRBV29-1	NA	TRBJ2-1	NA	TGCAGCGTTGTTCACCTCCAACCCTACAATGAGCAGTTCTTC	CSVVHLQPYNEQFF
12	TRBV2	once	TRBJ1-2	NA	TGTGCCAGCACCGAATCCAGGGGTAGCTACACCTTC	CASTESRGSYTF
14	TRBV28	NA	TRBJ1-2	TRBD1	TGTGCCAGCAGTCTGACCCGGGACAGAGAAACCTACACCTTC	CASSLTRDRETYTF
13	TRBV2	NA	TRBJ2-7	NA	TGTGCCAGCACAGGCTTGGGGACATACGAGCAGTACTTC	CASTGLGTYEQYF
13	TRBV6-5	NA	TRBJ2-7	NA	TGTGCCAGCAGGGACTTCCCCACCTACGAGCAGTACTTC	CASRDFPTYEQYF
14	TRBV5-4	NA	TRBJ1-4	TRBD1	TGTGCCAGCACCCCCGGGACAGGGTATGAAAAACTGTTTTTT	CASTPGTGYEKLFF
16	TRBV6-5	NA	TRBJ2-7	TRBD2	TGTGCCAGCAGTTACTCGGCGCGGGAGGGCCGATACGAGCAGTACTTC	CASSYSAREGRYEQYF
14	TRBV7-9	NA	TRBJ1-3	NA	TGTGCCAGCAGCTTAGAACAAGGGGGAAACACCATATATTTT	CASSLEQGGNTIYF
18	TRBV28	NA	TRBJ2-2	TRBD2	TGTGCCAGCAGTTTTGGGCTAGCGGGACCCGCGAACACCGGGGAGCTGTTTTTT	CASSFGLAGPANTGELFF
15	TRBV5-1	NA	TRBJ2-5	TRBD2	TGCGCCAGCAGCTTGGGACTAGCGGGACAAGAGACCCAGTACTTC	CASSLGLAGQETQYF